This T cell receptor beta chain originates from a study of blood T cell repertoires in COVID-19. Looking at the study overall: Spain, Italy and the United States supplied samples that represented acute and convalescent COVID-19. The analysed material was cDNA or gDNA that came from T cells, B-cell-depleted T cells, or PBMCs.

Only in-frame clones appear in the TCRdb table, and some are missing; sequencing was by immunoSEQ multiplex PCR. The sample carries about 110,000 clones, roughly 85% recorded once. CDR3 length: 15 residues. V shed 0 bases, J shed 1 base, and the junction held 1 base outside the gene matches. Germline CDR1 reads MNHEY; CDR2 reads SVGAGI. Sequenced material: peripheral blood. V and J are TRBV6-5 and TRBJ2-7; 9 bases are a match to TRBD1. The receptor's source is a human donor in a cohort sampled during active COVID-19. The CDR3 DNA is TGTGCCAGCAGTTACTCTGGGACAGGGTCCTACGAGCAGTACTTC. Its protein is CASSYSGTGSYEQYF.